The 30 T cell receptor beta chains in this list originate from one sample, sequenced in a study of T cell changes during pregnancy in multiple sclerosis. Sequenced by immunoSEQ multiplex PCR; TCRdb stores in-frame clones only, minus some. The table records 48,000 or so clones, about 90% of them present only once. This material consisted of CD4+ T cells from peripheral blood mononuclear cells, taken in the second trimester of pregnancy. The source of these receptors is a female donor with multiple sclerosis, enrolled in a pregnancy study.

Only one count was recorded for this clone. V and J are TRBV6-5 and TRBJ2-2; tentative D call: TRBD1 (6 bases). The germline CDR1 and CDR2 sequences are MNHEY and SVGAGI. Deletions cut 0 bases from V and 3 bases from J, with 8 bases between. This CDR3 spans 15 amino acids. The CDR3: CASSYSGAYTGELFF. CDR3 in DNA: TGTGCCAGCAGTTACTCGGGGGCCTACACCGGGGAGCTGTTTTTT.

This CDR3 reads CASRQERTEAFF. In DNA form, the CDR3 reads TGTGCCAGCCGCCAGGAACGGACTGAAGCTTTCTTT. This chain links TRBV28 with TRBJ1-1; D uncertain. The CDR3 is 12 residues long. The germline CDR1 and CDR2 sequences are MDHEN and SYDVKM. The germline V and J ends were trimmed by 8 bases and 5 bases, with 12 bases remaining between them.

V and J are TRBV4-2 and TRBJ1-2, with D perhaps matching TRBD1 (6 bases). The CDR3 totals 17 residues. Looked up from germline, CDR1 is LGHNA and CDR2 is YNFKEQ. V was cut by 0 bases and J by 7 bases, with 21 bases left in between. In nucleotides, the CDR3 is TGTGCCAGCAGCCAAGAAACTATCCAGATACGAGGGGGTGGCTACACCTTC. It translates to CASSQETIQIRGGGYTF.

V gene TRBV6-5 combines with J gene TRBJ2-7, with 7 positions matching TRBD1. The germline V gene has CDR1 MNHEY and CDR2 SVGAGI. The trim removed 4 bases at V and 6 bases at J, leaving 12 bases unmatched. There are 15 residues in the CDR3. DNA of the CDR3: TGTGCCAGCAGTTTCACGACAGGGTCAGGGAGCGAGCAGTACTTC. Protein: CASSFTTGSGSEQYF.

The J gene is TRBJ2-5, the V gene TRBV7-2, with 10 bases lining up with TRBD2. This CDR3 comprises 18 residues. Germline-derived CDR1 and CDR2 are SGHTA and FQGNSA. Losses at the gene ends were 2 bases for V and 2 bases for J; bases not matched to a gene: 11. In nucleotides, the CDR3 is TGTGCCAGCAGCTTACTTGGAACGGCTAGCGGGAGTCAAGAGACCCAGTACTTC. It translates to CASSLLGTASGSQETQYF.

The chain joins TRBV18 to TRBJ2-6, with D unclear. This CDR3 is built from 14 residues. Germline-derived CDR1 and CDR2 are KGHSH and LQKENI. The ends were cut back, 0 bases at V and 3 bases at J, with 3 bases in the middle. This chain's CDR3 is CASSPPNGANVLTF. The DNA for the CDR3 is TGTGCCAGCTCACCACCTAATGGGGCCAACGTCCTGACTTTC.

The chain carries TRBV11-2 and TRBJ2-1, with 10 bases that match TRBD2. The V and J ends lost 2 bases and 7 bases, in that order; junction bases with no gene match: 5. Germline loops: CDR1 SGHAT, CDR2 FQNNGV. The CDR3 covers 15 residues. The CDR3 DNA reads as TGTGCCAGCAGCTTACTAGCGGGAGCTCAGAATGAGCAGTTCTTC. Protein: CASSLLAGAQNEQFF. Drawing the rest from reference TRBV11-2 and TRBJ2-1, the complete variable domain is EAGVAQSPRYKIIEKRQSVAFWCNPISGHATLYWYQQILGQGPKLLIQFQNNGVVDDSQLPKDRFSAERLKGVDSTLKIQPAKLEDSAVYLCASSLLAGAQNEQFFGPGTRLTVL.

The chain employs TRBV6-1 and TRBJ1-2; possibly TRBD1 for D (5 bases). The CDR3 length is 15 residues. Germline CDR1 is MNHNS and CDR2 is SASEGT. V was cut by 7 bases and J by 3 bases, with 18 bases left in between. The CDR3 DNA sequence: TGTGCCAGCACCTCCTCCGCGGGGGGGTACTATGGCTACACCTTC. It is translated as CASTSSAGGYYGYTF.

This clone came up many times. The chain links TRBV9 to TRBJ2-5, with TRBD1 matching over 8 bases. The germline gives CDR1 SGDLS, CDR2 YYNGEE. The CDR3 totals 14 residues. V lost 4 bases and J lost 5; bases outside the gene matches: 7. The chain's CDR3 is CASSPRTGTETQYF. The CDR3 bases are TGTGCCAGCAGCCCCAGGACAGGGACTGAGACCCAGTACTTC.

This clone was picked up one time. CDR3 sequence (DNA): TGTGCCAGCAAGTCGAAAGTGAGGGAGACCCAGTACTTC. Translation: CASKSKVRETQYF. The chain uses TRBV14 and TRBJ2-5; D gene ambiguous. The germline V gene has CDR1 SGHDN and CDR2 FVKESK. This CDR3 has 13 residues. V was trimmed by 7 bases and J by 5 bases, leaving 14 bases between them.

The chain has TRBV18 and TRBJ2-7; perhaps TRBD2 as D (6 bases). From germline, CDR1 is KGHSH and CDR2 LQKENI. The CDR3 has 15 amino acids. Trimming removed 3 bases at V and 0 bases at J, with 12 bases between. CDR3 loop: CASSPPAGGSYEQYF. For the CDR3, the DNA is TGTGCCAGCTCACCCCCAGCCGGGGGCTCCTACGAGCAGTACTTC.

CDR3 residues: CASSQGTSGRREQYF. The CDR3 DNA reads TGTGCCAGCAGCCAAGGGACTAGCGGGAGACGCGAGCAGTACTTC. V usage is TRBV14 and J usage is TRBJ2-7; 13 bases line up with TRBD2. Unmatched junction bases numbered 3, after V lost 1 base and J lost 6 bases. The CDR3 contains 15 residues. Germline V gene lookup returns CDR1 SGHDN and CDR2 FVKESK.

The chain has TRBV6-6 and TRBJ2-1, with 8 bases fitting TRBD1. Germline CDR1 reads MNHNY; CDR2 reads SVGAGI (reference sequence). CDR3 length: 14 residues. V lost 5 bases to trimming and J lost 6 bases; unmatched junction nucleotides: 6. The CDR3 region has the DNA TGTGCCAGCAGTAAACCTACAGGGGGCAATGAGCAGTTCTTC. This sequence encodes CASSKPTGGNEQFF.

This clone appeared once. The DNA of the CDR3 is TGTGCCAGCAGCTTAGGGGAGGTTTCCTACGAGCAGTACTTC. This sequence encodes CASSLGEVSYEQYF. The chain couples TRBV11-2 to TRBJ2-7; weak D call: TRBD2 (6 bases). V was clipped by 1 base and J by 1 base, with 8 bases between them. Germline CDR1 SGHAT, CDR2 FQNNGV. This CDR3 comprises 14 residues.

The chain combines TRBV19 with TRBJ2-1; TRBD1 matches at 8 bases. Germline CDR1 reads LNHDA; CDR2 reads SQIVND (reference sequence). The CDR3 sequence is 15 residues long. The V segment lost 4 bases and the J segment 6 bases; nucleotides outside the gene matches: 8. The CDR3 region is CASSTTGVIGNEQFF. As DNA, the CDR3 is TGTGCCAGTAGTACGACAGGGGTAATAGGCAATGAGCAGTTCTTC.

The chain is built from TRBV4-3 and TRBJ1-4, with 10 bases that match TRBD1. The CDR3 length is 15 residues. CDR1 and CDR2 (germline): LGHNA, YSLEER. Trimming cost V 4 bases and J 3 bases; bases outside gene matches: 2. The DNA of the CDR3 is TGCGCCAGCAGCCGGGACAGGGGTGCTAATGAAAAACTGTTTTTT. It codes for CASSRDRGANEKLFF.

The chain recombines TRBV9 with TRBJ1-2; no definite D call. The CDR3 runs 14 residues. Trimming shortened V by 4 bases and J by 7 bases, and 17 bases separated the two germline ends. Germline CDR1 and CDR2: SGDLS and YYNGEE. The CDR3 reads CASSRTGSIGGYTF. The CDR3 nucleotides read TGTGCCAGCAGCCGCACCGGGTCCATCGGTGGCTACACCTTC. Together with reference TRBV9 and TRBJ1-2, the CDR3 gives the full variable domain: DSGVTQTPKHLITATGQRVTLRCSPRSGDLSVYWYQQSLDQGLQFLIQYYNGEERAKGNILERFSAQQFPDLHSELNLSSLELGDSALYFCASSRTGSIGGYTFGSGTRLTVV.

V is TRBV4-1 and J is TRBJ1-2, with 9 bases aligning to TRBD1. This CDR3 contains 15 residues. Germline CDR1 is MGHRA and CDR2 is YSYEKL. V lost 1 base and J lost 5; bases outside the gene matches: 5. CDR3 sequence (DNA): TGCGCCAGCAGCCAAGTCCCGGGACAGGGTTATGGCTACACCTTC. Its protein is CASSQVPGQGYGYTF.

The gene calls are TRBV9 and TRBJ2-7; tentatively, D is TRBD1 (6 bases). V was pared by 4 bases and J by 3 bases, with 8 bases between. The CDR3 totals 12 residues. In germline, CDR1 is SGDLS, CDR2 YYNGEE. The CDR3 loop is CASSPGDYEQYF. The CDR3 DNA follows: TGTGCCAGCAGCCCAGGGGACTACGAGCAGTACTTC.

This sequence joins TRBV7-2 and TRBJ2-1; TRBD1 is a possible D gene (6 bases). Trimming left V 2 bases short and J 4 bases short, with 12 bases between. The CDR3 covers 15 residues. From germline, CDR1 is SGHTA and CDR2 FQGNSA. This chain's CDR3 is CASSLTQGSYNEQFF. CDR3 nucleotides: TGTGCCAGCAGCTTAACGCAGGGGTCATACAATGAGCAGTTCTTC.

The J gene is TRBJ2-7, the V gene TRBV5-1; TRBD1 might be the D (6 bases). With 4 bases removed from V and 2 bases from J, the gap between germline ends came to 13 bases. This CDR3 contains 14 residues. CDR1 and CDR2 (germline): SGHRS, YFSETQ. The CDR3 loop reads CASSTRTDPYEQYF. The CDR3 DNA reads as TGCGCCAGCAGCACCCGGACAGACCCCTACGAGCAGTACTTC.

The CDR3: CASSPPSLDEQYF. Here the CDR3 DNA reads TGTGCCAGCTCACCACCTTCACTAGATGAGCAGTACTTC. The chain employs TRBV18 and TRBJ2-7; D may be TRBD2 (5 bases). V was clipped by 0 bases and J by 7 bases, with 10 bases between them. The CDR3 loop spans 13 amino acids. The germline V gene encodes CDR1 KGHSH and CDR2 LQKENI. The entire variable domain, with the rest obtained from reference TRBV18 and TRBJ2-7, is as follows: NAGVMQNPRHLVRRRGQEARLRCSPMKGHSHVYWYRQLPEEGLKFMVYLQKENIIDESGMPKERFSAEFPKEGPSILRIQQVVRGDSAAYFCASSPPSLDEQYFGPGTRLTVT.

The chain carries TRBV10-3 and TRBJ2-2, with 9 bases aligning to TRBD2. The junction had 5 bases not matched to a gene; V was cut back by 4 bases and J by 5 bases. The germline CDR1 and CDR2 sequences are ENHRY and SYGVKD. The CDR3 length is 15 residues. The CDR3 DNA is TGTGCCATCAGTGGGGTAGCGGGAGTTACCGGGGAGCTGTTTTTT. As protein: CAISGVAGVTGELFF.

This clone was detected once. V is TRBV10-2 and J is TRBJ1-3; 9 nucleotides agree with TRBD1. V dropped 6 bases and J dropped 0; count of bases not matched to a gene: 6. The CDR3 is 16 residues long. The germline V gene encodes CDR1 WSHSY and CDR2 SAAADI. The CDR3 region is CASRGQGRGSGNTIYF. CDR3 sequence (DNA): TGCGCCAGCAGGGGACAGGGCCGAGGCTCTGGAAACACCATATATTTT.

This clone has a single count. CDR3 sequence: CASSPDRTSGYTF. As DNA, the CDR3 is TGTGCCAGCAGCCCGGACAGGACCTCTGGCTACACCTTC. This chain connects TRBV7-8 to TRBJ1-2; 7 nucleotides line up with TRBD1. The V and J ends lost 5 bases and 7 bases, in that order; junction bases with no gene match: 7. Germline V lookup: CDR1 SGHVS, CDR2 FQNEAQ. This CDR3 contains 13 residues.

The chain links TRBV4-2 to TRBJ2-1, with 9 bases lining up with TRBD1. The CDR3 loop spans 16 amino acids. Germline loops: CDR1 LGHNA, CDR2 YNFKEQ. V trimming: 0 bases; J trimming: 6 bases; junction bases outside the gene matches: 6. CDR3 region: CASSQDLGQGGNEQFF. CDR3 nucleotides: TGTGCCAGCAGCCAAGATTTGGGACAGGGAGGCAATGAGCAGTTCTTC.

This chain links TRBV7-3 with TRBJ2-1; 8 nucleotides line up with TRBD2. The V and J ends lost 6 bases and 4 bases, in that order; junction bases with no gene match: 5. The germline CDR1 and CDR2 sequences are SGHTA and FQGTGA. CDR3 size: 14 residues. The CDR3: CASSPTGGYNEQFF. CDR3 coding DNA: TGTGCCAGCAGTCCCACGGGAGGGTACAATGAGCAGTTCTTC. The full variable domain, with the rest looked up from reference TRBV7-3 and TRBJ2-1, is GAGVSQTPSNKVTEKGKYVELRCDPISGHTALYWYRQSLGQGPEFLIYFQGTGAADDSGLPNDRFFAVRPEGSVSTLKIQRTERGDSAVYLCASSPTGGYNEQFFGPGTRLTVL.

This clone was seen only once. The chain couples TRBV4-3 to TRBJ2-5; TRBD1 matches at 9 bases. V lost 1 base and J lost 4; bases outside the gene matches: 7. CDR1 and CDR2 from the germline V gene are LGHNA and YSLEER. This CDR3 has 16 amino acids. The CDR3 here is CASSQAPGQGRETQYF. CDR3 DNA: TGCGCCAGCAGCCAAGCTCCCGGACAGGGGAGAGAGACCCAGTACTTC.

The chain uses TRBV5-1 and TRBJ2-1; 8 bases agree with TRBD2. The CDR3 totals 16 residues. Germline V gene sequence: CDR1 SGHRS, CDR2 YFSETQ. V was clipped by 6 bases and J by 0 bases; unmatched bases: 8. The CDR3 DNA is TGCGCCAGCACCCTAGCGGGCTCCAGCTCCTACAATGAGCAGTTCTTC. Translating gives CASTLAGSSSYNEQFF.

This clone has only a few counts. One end of the junction does not line up with germline, which may come from a read error. The gene calls are TRBV28 and TRBJ1-4; 7 nucleotides align to TRBD1. This CDR3 comprises 12 residues. Germline lookup yields CDR1 MDHEN and CDR2 SYDVKM. The CDR3 DNA reads as TGTGCCAGCAGTACTCCCTCCGGGACAGCCCTTTTT. Its translation: CASSTPSGTALF.